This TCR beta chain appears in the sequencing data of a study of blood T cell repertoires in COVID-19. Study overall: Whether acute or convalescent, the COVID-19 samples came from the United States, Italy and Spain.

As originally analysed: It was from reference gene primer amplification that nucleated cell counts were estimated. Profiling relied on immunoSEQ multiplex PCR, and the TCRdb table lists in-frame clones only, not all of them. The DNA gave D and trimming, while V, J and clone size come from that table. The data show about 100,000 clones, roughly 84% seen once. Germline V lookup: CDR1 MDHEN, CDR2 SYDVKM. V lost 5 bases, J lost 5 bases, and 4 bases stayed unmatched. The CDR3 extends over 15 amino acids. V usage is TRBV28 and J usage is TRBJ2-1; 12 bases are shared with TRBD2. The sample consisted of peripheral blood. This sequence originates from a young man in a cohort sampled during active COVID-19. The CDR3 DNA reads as TGTGCCAGCAGTCCGACTAGCGGGGGACACAATGAGCAGTTCTTC. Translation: CASSPTSGGHNEQFF. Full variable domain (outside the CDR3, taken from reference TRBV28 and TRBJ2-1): DVKVTQSSRYLVKRTGEKVFLECVQDMDHENMFWYRQDPGLGLRLIYFSYDVKMKEKGDIPEGYSVSREKKERFSLILESASTNQTSMYLCASSPTSGGHNEQFFGPGTRLTVL.